This T cell receptor (beta chain) was documented in a study of cytomegalovirus exposure and HLA in healthy donors. This clone was seen just once. The PCR made use of 60 Vbeta and 13 Jbeta primers. Repertoires were generated with immunoSEQ multiplex PCR, while TCRdb's copy carries only in-frame clones and drops some. The table lists roughly 130,000 clones, around 65% of them singletons. V shed 2 bases and J shed 6 bases, with 12 bases lying between them. Germline CDR1 SGHDT, CDR2 YYEEEE. The CDR3 length is 13 residues. The material sequenced was PBMCs. The chain is built from TRBV5-6 and TRBJ2-7; D not resolved. The TCR was taken from a man aged 18 to 30 in good health and CMV-seronegative. The CDR3: CASSFPRFREQYF. The CDR3, as DNA: TGTGCCAGCAGCTTTCCCAGGTTTCGCGAGCAGTACTTC. The full variable domain, with the rest looked up from reference TRBV5-6 and TRBJ2-7, is DAGVTQSPTHLIKTRGQQVTLRCSPKSGHDTVSWYQQALGQGPQFIFQYYEEEERQRGNFPDRFSGHQFPNYSSELNVNALLLGDSALYLCASSFPRFREQYFGPGTRLTVT.